Given below is one T cell receptor beta chain in context. The antigen is not known. The junction shows a germline mismatch at one end, possibly a read error. CDR3 length: 13 residues. Germline values: CDR1 LNHDA, CDR2 SQIVND (reference sequence). The treatment here: some 19 received Ad26.COV2.S at low or high dose, single or two shots; several received placebo; per-sample allocation not given. Samples analyzed were those drawn on day 63 after the first vaccine or placebo injection. Within Boston, the person who donated was an adult of 18-55 years. This record belongs to a study of Ad26.COV2.S vaccination and SARS-CoV-2 variants. TCRdb's table, derived via immunoSEQ multiplex PCR, lists solely in-frame clones and lacks some. The data contain just over 350,000 clones, roughly 85% of them seen just once; the ten biggest clones take up approximately 3.5%. Study outcomes and limitations: Total T cell responses, in the TCR breadth and depth analyses, may have been underestimated.

This TCR came from a person between 18 and 65 years old who received the Ad26.COV2.S COVID-19 vaccine or a placebo. The source material was peripheral blood, sampled in a trial of Ad26.COV2.S vaccine versus placebo. V usage is TRBV19 and J usage is TRBJ1-1; TRBD1 matches at 7 bases. This CDR3 reads CASRSTGNPEAFF. As DNA, the CDR3 is TGTGCCAGTAGATCGACAGGGAACCCTGAAGCTTTCTTT.